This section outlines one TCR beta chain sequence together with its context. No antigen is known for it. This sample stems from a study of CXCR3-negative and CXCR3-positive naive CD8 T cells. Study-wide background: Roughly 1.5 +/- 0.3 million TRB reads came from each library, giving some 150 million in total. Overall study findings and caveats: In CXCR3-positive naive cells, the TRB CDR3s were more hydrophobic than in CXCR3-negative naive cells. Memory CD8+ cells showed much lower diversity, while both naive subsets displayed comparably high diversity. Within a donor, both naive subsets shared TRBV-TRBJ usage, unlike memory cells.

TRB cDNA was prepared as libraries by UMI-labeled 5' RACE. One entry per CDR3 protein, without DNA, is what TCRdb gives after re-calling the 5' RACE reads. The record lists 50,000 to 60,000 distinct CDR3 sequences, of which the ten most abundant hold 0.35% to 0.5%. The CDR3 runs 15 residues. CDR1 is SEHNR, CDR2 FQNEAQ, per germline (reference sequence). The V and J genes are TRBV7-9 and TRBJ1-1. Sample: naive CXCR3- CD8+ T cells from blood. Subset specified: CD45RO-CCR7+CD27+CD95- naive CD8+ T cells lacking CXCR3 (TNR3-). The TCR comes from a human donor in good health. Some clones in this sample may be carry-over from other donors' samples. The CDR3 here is CASSFGPEGNTEAFF.